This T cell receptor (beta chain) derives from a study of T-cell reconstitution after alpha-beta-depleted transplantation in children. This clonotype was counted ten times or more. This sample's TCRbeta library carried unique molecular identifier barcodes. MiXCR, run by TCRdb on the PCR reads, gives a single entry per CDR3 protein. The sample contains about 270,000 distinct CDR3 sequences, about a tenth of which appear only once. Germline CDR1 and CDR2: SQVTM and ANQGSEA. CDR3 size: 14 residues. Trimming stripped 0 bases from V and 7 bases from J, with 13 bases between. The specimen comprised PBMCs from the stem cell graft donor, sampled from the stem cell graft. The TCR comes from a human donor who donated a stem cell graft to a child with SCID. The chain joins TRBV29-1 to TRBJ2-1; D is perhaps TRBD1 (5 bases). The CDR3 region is CSVEEGRAANEQFF. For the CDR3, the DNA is TGCAGCGTTGAAGAAGGCAGGGCTGCGAATGAGCAGTTCTTC.